This TCR beta chain was identified in a study of patients and donors after allogeneic stem cell transplantation. TCRdb re-derived calls from the RT-PCR reads in MiXCR, one entry per CDR3 protein. The sample has roughly 150,000 distinct CDR3 sequences, approximately 25% seen once. Deletions cut 4 bases from V and 1 base from J, with 14 bases between. Germline V lookup: CDR1 MNHNS, CDR2 SASEGT. The CDR3 runs to 16 residues. V is TRBV6-1 and J is TRBJ2-1, with D possibly TRBD1 on 6 matching bases. The source of this sequence is a human donor who was either an allogeneic HSCT recipient or a stem cell or donor lymphocyte infusion donor (not recorded which). It is not recorded whose cells these are; they may come from a transplant donor. Sequences were obtained from blood, either unsorted or a sorted T cell fraction (not recorded which). For the CDR3, the DNA is TGTGCCAGCAGTGTGTCCCCAGGGGTATCCTACAATGAGCAGTTCTTC. Residues: CASSVSPGVSYNEQFF.